This TCR beta chain was profiled in a study of blood T cells in healthy people across ages. A sample-barcoded 5' primer and a J-beta primer mix were used in a second PCR of about 6 to 12 cycles. With 12 random nucleotides, a template-switch adaptor tagged each individual cDNA molecule. TCRdb used MiXCR to reprocess the 5' RACE reads, holding one entry per CDR3 protein. This repertoire shows about 640,000 distinct CDR3 sequences, about 54% found once; its top ten account for around 37%. Germline assignment: CDR1 LNHNV and CDR2 YYDKDF (reference sequence). The CDR3 sequence is 13 residues long. V lost 3 bases, J lost 8 bases, and 13 bases lay in between.

The sequence was collected from a man aged 55-75 years in good health. Material: blood. J is TRBJ1-2 and V is TRBV15; D is ambiguous. This chain's CDR3 is CATSSRLGGGYTF. CDR3 DNA: TGTGCCACCAGCAGCCGACTCGGAGGGGGCTACACCTTC.